The 11 T cell receptor beta chains below were found in one sample sequenced in a study of T cell clonality in common variable immunodeficiency. Here immunoSEQ multiplex PCR was the method, and the copy in TCRdb shows in-frame clones only, minus some. The data show tens of thousands of clones, none appearing only once, with about 9.4% held by the ten largest. Sequencing input: peripheral blood mononuclear cells. Every receptor here comes from a person between 18 and 75 years old in good health.

This clone occurred many times. The sequence runs out 3 residues before the end of the CDR3; the remainder is reconstructed from the germline J gene. The chain employs TRBV7-3 and TRBJ1-6, with D hard to call. V was clipped by 2 bases and J by 7 bases, with 12 bases between them. The CDR3 spans 15 residues. CDR1 and CDR2 (germline): SGHTA, FQGTGA. The CDR3 protein is CASSLSPGNNSPLHF. The CDR3 DNA, read in part, is TGTGCCAGCAGCTTATCTCCGGGGAACAATTCACCC.

This clone was picked up many times. The read ends 3 residues before the CDR3 terminus; that terminus is restored from the germline J gene. The chain carries TRBV28 and TRBJ2-3; no clear D. This CDR3 spans 15 amino acids. V was clipped by 5 bases and J by 5 bases, with 17 bases between them. CDR1 and CDR2 from the germline V gene are MDHEN and SYDVKM. The CDR3 loop reads CASSPIGQPKDTQYF. The CDR3 bases that were read are TGTGCCAGCAGTCCAATTGGGCAACCGAAAGATACG.

In this sample, this clone turned up many times. The read is 3 residues too short to cover the CDR3 end, so that end is filled in from the germline J gene. The rearrangement joins TRBV20-1 to TRBJ2-7; 9 positions agree with TRBD1. V was pared by 0 bases and J by 6 bases, with 6 bases of the junction left unmatched. Germline lookup yields CDR1 DFQATT and CDR2 SNEGSKA (reference sequence). The CDR3 totals 14 residues. The chain's CDR3 is CSARDPSDRGEQYF. Partial CDR3 DNA: TGCAGTGCTAGAGATCCCTCGGACAGGGGCGAG.

There are many counts of this clone. With the read ending 3 residues before the CDR3 end, the germline J gene is used to fill in that end. This chain links TRBV20-1 with TRBJ1-6; no clear D gene. This CDR3 is built from 15 residues. The germline gives CDR1 DFQATT, CDR2 SNEGSKA (reference sequence). Trimming took off 0 bases at V and 5 bases at J, with 11 bases between the two ends. This CDR3 is CSARDRGRDNSPLHF. The DNA read from the CDR3 is TGCAGTGCTAGAGATCGTGGCAGAGATAATTCACCC.

This clone has at least ten counts. Sequencing ends 3 residues short of the CDR3 end; the germline J gene provides the rest. The V gene is TRBV20-1, the J gene TRBJ1-1; D is uncertain. V lost 6 bases, J lost 2 bases, and 7 bases lay in between. The CDR3 runs to 11 residues. The germline V gene has CDR1 DFQATT and CDR2 SNEGSKA (reference sequence). The CDR3 is CSAQANTEAFF. CDR3 DNA, as far as it was read: TGCAGTGCCCAGGCTAACACTGAA.

This clone was seen ten or more times. The read falls 3 residues short of the CDR3 end, and the missing part is taken from the germline J gene. The gene calls are TRBV29-1 and TRBJ2-4, with D tentatively TRBD1 (6 bases). Germline CDR1 SQVTM, CDR2 ANQGSEA. Between the trimmed V and J ends, which lost 2 bases and 0 bases, there was a span of 8 bases. This CDR3 region has 14 residues. The CDR3 here is CSVETGLAKNIQYF. CDR3 DNA (partial): TGCAGCGTTGAAACAGGGTTAGCCAAAAACATT.

The table lists this clone with many counts. The CDR3 goes on 3 residues after the read ends, and that part is filled in from the germline J gene. The V gene is TRBV20-1, the J gene TRBJ2-3; D remains unclear. Looked up from germline, CDR1 is DFQATT and CDR2 is SNEGSKA (reference sequence). V was cut by 1 base and J by 0 bases, with 14 bases left in between. CDR3 length: 16 residues. CDR3 loop: CSARGLMKGSTDTQYF. The DNA read from the CDR3 is TGCAGTGCTAGAGGGCTCATGAAAGGTAGCACAGATACG.

This clone has a count of ten or more. With the read ending 3 residues before the CDR3 end, the germline J gene is used to fill in that end. The rearrangement uses TRBV6-2 or TRBV6-3 and TRBJ1-5; tentative D call: TRBD1 (6 bases). Germline V gene sequence: CDR1 MNHEY, CDR2 SVGEGT. The CDR3 runs to 14 residues. V was clipped by 7 bases and J by 2 bases, with 12 bases between them. CDR3 sequence: CASIRSGGNQPQHF. The sequenced CDR3 bases are TGTGCCAGCATCCGATCAGGGGGCAATCAGCCC.

This clone was detected ten times or more. Read coverage stops 3 residues before the CDR3 terminus; the germline J gene supplies the remainder. The chain links TRBV5-1 to TRBJ1-2; D may be TRBD1 (5 bases). The V and J ends lost 0 bases and 7 bases respectively, with 7 bases between them. The germline CDR1 and CDR2 sequences are SGHRS and YFSETQ. The length of the CDR3 is 12 residues. CDR3: CASSLGGGGYTF. The part of the CDR3 DNA that was read is TGCGCCAGCAGCTTGGGGGGCGGTGGC.

This clone was observed many times. From the germline J gene comes the end of the CDR3, since the read stops 3 residues before it. V is TRBV5-1 and J is TRBJ1-5; TRBD1 matches at 7 bases. V lost 4 bases, J lost 2 bases, and 3 bases stayed unmatched. Per germline, CDR1 SGHRS and CDR2 YFSETQ. This CDR3 is built from 14 residues. The sequenced CDR3 bases are TGCGCCAGCAGCCAAGGGACAGGCAATCAGCCC. Its translation: CASSQGTGNQP. The CDR3, in full, reads CASSQGTGNQPQHF.

This clone was seen many times. The sequence runs out 3 residues before the end of the CDR3; the remainder is reconstructed from the germline J gene. V usage is TRBV10-3 and J usage is TRBJ1-2; 8 nucleotides match TRBD1. The CDR3 is 13 amino acids. CDR1 and CDR2 (germline): ENHRY, SYGVKD. The sequenced part of the CDR3 DNA is TGTGCTCTCGCCCGGGACAGGTCTTATGGC. Translation: CALARDRSYG. The whole CDR3 sequence is CALARDRSYGYTF.